The 25 T cell receptor beta chains given below trace back to one sample, sequenced in a study of shared T cell receptors in the human thymus (dated by TCRdb to the early 2020s). Library preparation used the immunoSEQ multiplex PCR assay. In its TCRdb copy, this immuneACCESS table keeps in-frame sequences only and misses some clones. Where compared with another copy, unresolved V genes explain less than half of these, and the others have no known cause. Here the sample has 700,000 or so clones; 80% to 90% occur a single time. The leading ten clones occupy 0.0095% to 0.013% of the sample. These records were also assigned to another study, of human thymus T cells.

Material for sequencing was thymocytes. The receptors come from a girl less than two years old with a congenital heart defect. Donor details come from another sample of the same person, matched by shared clones.

The chain employs TRBV7-9 and TRBJ1-6; tentatively, D is TRBD1 (6 bases). Trimming removed 2 bases at V and 10 bases at J, with 15 bases between. CDR3 length: 15 amino acids. Germline V gene data show CDR1 as SEHNR and CDR2 as FQNEAQ (reference sequence). DNA for the CDR3: TGTGCCAGCAGCTTATCGGCGGGGGGCTACTCACCCCTCCACTTT. Protein sequence: CASSLSAGGYSPLHF.

The rearrangement joins TRBV2 to TRBJ1-1; D call uncertain. Germline V gene data show CDR1 as SNHLY and CDR2 as FYNNEI. CDR3 size: 15 residues. Trimming removed 11 bases from V and 1 base from J, with 20 bases in between. Here the CDR3 DNA reads TGTGCCTTACGCCGGTCTGAAGAGGAGAACACTGAAGCTTTCTTT. It encodes CALRRSEEENTEAFF. Variable domain in full (rest from reference TRBV2 and TRBJ1-1): EPEVTQTPSHQVTQMGQEVILRCVPISNHLYFYWYRQILGQKVEFLVSFYNNEISEKSEIFDDQFSVERPDGSNFTLKIRSTKLEDSAMYFCALRRSEEENTEAFFGQGTRLTVV.

This clone has only one observation. This rearrangement joins TRBV5-8 to TRBJ1-2, with D maybe TRBD1 (5 bases). CDR3 length: 12 amino acids. CDR1 SGHTS and CDR2 YDEGEE come from the germline V gene. V was shortened by 0 bases and J by 7 bases, with 7 bases between the two germline ends. The CDR3 sequence: CASSLVGAGYTF. The CDR3 DNA follows: TGTGCCAGCAGCTTGGTAGGGGCTGGCTACACCTTC.

This clone was observed a few times. The chain has TRBV5-1 and TRBJ2-1; maybe TRBD2 (6 bases). This CDR3 spans 19 amino acids. The V gene lost 1 base and the J gene lost 6 bases, with 26 bases spanning the gap. Per the germline V gene, CDR1 is SGHRS and CDR2 is YFSETQ. Here the CDR3 DNA reads TGCGCCAGCAGCTTGTTATGCGGGGTGCTCCCCCTTACTTTCAATGAGCAGTTCTTC. It yields the protein CASSLLCGVLPLTFNEQFF. Full variable domain (missing parts from reference TRBV5-1 and TRBJ2-1): KAGVTQTPRYLIKTRGQQVTLSCSPISGHRSVSWYQQTPGQGLQFLFEYFSETQRNKGNFPGRFSGRQFSNSRSEMNVSTLELGDSALYLCASSLLCGVLPLTFNEQFFGPGTRLTVL.

The V call is TRBV27, the J call TRBJ1-4; 8 bases align to TRBD1. J lost 7 bases, V lost 2 bases, and 3 bases had no gene match. Germline V gene sequence: CDR1 MNHEY, CDR2 SMNVEV (reference sequence). The CDR3 is 14 residues long. For the CDR3, the DNA is TGTGCCAGCAGTTTAAGCAGGGGGCTTGAAAAACTGTTTTTT. Amino acids: CASSLSRGLEKLFF. Complete variable domain (other parts from reference TRBV27 and TRBJ1-4): EAQVTQNPRYLITVTGKKLTVTCSQNMNHEYMSWYRQDPGLGLRQIYYSMNVEVTDKGDVPEGYKVSRKEKRNFPLILESPSPNQTSLYFCASSLSRGLEKLFFGSGTQLSVL.

The J gene is TRBJ1-5, the V gene TRBV6-5; TRBD1 matches 9 bases. CDR1 is MNHEY, CDR2 SVGAGI, per germline. The CDR3 contains 15 residues. J was trimmed by 3 bases and V by 5 bases; bases with no gene match: 5. In DNA form, the CDR3 reads TGTGCCAGCAGTCCCGGGACAGGGATCAATCAGCCCCAGCATTTT. Translation: CASSPGTGINQPQHF.

J is TRBJ1-5 and V is TRBV4-1; 7 nucleotides align to TRBD1. This CDR3 contains 16 residues. Germline CDR1 and CDR2: MGHRA and YSYEKL. Trimming cost V 3 bases and J 0 bases; bases outside gene matches: 5. CDR3 loop: CASSQHGTDSNQPQHF. CDR3 DNA: TGCGCCAGCAGCCAGCACGGGACAGATAGCAATCAGCCCCAGCATTTT.

The gene calls are TRBV28 and TRBJ1-2; a weak D match, TRBD1 (6 bases). Germline V lookup: CDR1 MDHEN, CDR2 SYDVKM. This CDR3 region has 14 residues. Trimming left V 7 bases short and J 4 bases short, with 16 bases between. The CDR3 DNA reads TGTGCCAGCACCAAGGGGGGGAAACTCTATGGCTACACCTTC. Its translation: CASTKGGKLYGYTF.

V gene TRBV13 combines with J gene TRBJ2-1, with TRBD2 identical over 13 bases. The CDR3 has 16 amino acids. Per germline, CDR1 PRHDT and CDR2 FYEKMQ (reference sequence). V shed 5 bases and J 8 bases; nucleotides not matched to a gene: 9. CDR3 in DNA: TGTGCCAGCAGCGTCCTACTAGCGGGGGGGCCCGATGAGCAGTTCTTC. Its translation is CASSVLLAGGPDEQFF.

Only one count was recorded for this clone. The chain's CDR3 is CASSQMTAPSSYNEQFF. The CDR3 bases are TGTGCCAGCAGCCAGATGACAGCCCCGAGCTCCTACAATGAGCAGTTCTTC. This rearrangement joins TRBV28 to TRBJ2-1, with a tentative D call TRBD1 (5 bases). Trimming removed 6 bases from V and 0 bases from J, with 18 bases in between. CDR3 length: 17 amino acids. Germline CDR1 reads MDHEN; CDR2 reads SYDVKM.

J is TRBJ1-2 and V is TRBV6-5; 7 positions match TRBD1. The CDR3 extends over 15 amino acids. V shed 6 bases and J 4 bases; nucleotides not matched to a gene: 11. Germline CDR1 is MNHEY and CDR2 is SVGAGI. CDR3 DNA sequence: TGTGCCAGCAGCCGCGACAGGGTACGTCGCTATGGCTACACCTTC. It translates to CASSRDRVRRYGYTF.

This rearrangement joins TRBV5-1 to TRBJ2-2; 12 bases align to TRBD2. J gave up 13 bases and V 2 bases, and 6 bases lay outside the gene matches. Germline CDR1 reads SGHRS; CDR2 reads YFSETQ. The CDR3 has 14 amino acids. The CDR3 DNA sequence: TGCGCCAGCAGCTTCAGGACTAGCGGGAAAAGGCTGTTTTTT. Amino acid sequence: CASSFRTSGKRLFF. Combining the CDR3 with reference TRBV5-1 and TRBJ2-2 gives the whole variable domain KAGVTQTPRYLIKTRGQQVTLSCSPISGHRSVSWYQQTPGQGLQFLFEYFSETQRNKGNFPGRFSGRQFSNSRSEMNVSTLELGDSALYLCASSFRTSGKRLFFGEGSRLTVL.

The V gene is TRBV5-1, the J gene TRBJ2-6; 8 bases map to TRBD1. Germline-derived CDR1 and CDR2 are SGHRS and YFSETQ. J lost 0 bases, V lost 0 bases, and 8 bases had no gene match. The CDR3 totals 19 residues. The CDR3 sequence is CASSLGRGLLGSGANVLTF. DNA of the CDR3: TGCGCCAGCAGCTTGGGCAGGGGGCTTCTTGGCTCTGGGGCCAACGTCCTGACTTTC. Supplemented by reference TRBV5-1 and TRBJ2-6, the full variable domain reads KAGVTQTPRYLIKTRGQQVTLSCSPISGHRSVSWYQQTPGQGLQFLFEYFSETQRNKGNFPGRFSGRQFSNSRSEMNVSTLELGDSALYLCASSLGRGLLGSGANVLTFGAGSRLTVL.

The chain recombines TRBV5-1 with TRBJ2-6, with D maybe TRBD1 (6 bases). The CDR3 is 19 amino acids. V lost 4 bases and J 2 bases, leaving 22 bases between the germline ends. Germline-derived CDR1 and CDR2 are SGHRS and YFSETQ. The CDR3 sequence: CASSPRLPKQGTGANVLTF. The CDR3 nucleotides are TGCGCCAGCAGCCCTCGGTTGCCTAAACAGGGAACTGGGGCCAACGTCCTGACTTTC.

The chain links TRBV6-5 to TRBJ1-2; weak D call: TRBD1 (5 bases). The germline gives CDR1 MNHEY, CDR2 SVGAGI. The CDR3 totals 16 residues. Deletions cut 2 bases from V and 2 bases from J, with 15 bases between. CDR3 loop: CASSYREMGGNYGYTF. The CDR3 nucleotides read TGTGCCAGCAGTTACAGGGAGATGGGGGGGAACTATGGCTACACCTTC.

This sequence joins TRBV6-5 and TRBJ2-5, with D possibly TRBD1 on 5 matching bases. V was clipped by 2 bases and J by 5 bases, with 12 bases between them. The CDR3 contains 14 residues. Germline CDR1 and CDR2: MNHEY and SVGAGI. In DNA form, the CDR3 reads TGTGCCAGCAGTTACAGATCAGCAGGGGAGACCCAGTACTTC. This codes for CASSYRSAGETQYF.

This chain joins TRBV27 and TRBJ2-7; the D gene is possibly TRBD2 (5 bases). The CDR3 loop spans 16 amino acids. V lost 1 base and J lost 6, with 19 bases in between. Germline CDR1 and CDR2: MNHEY and SMNVEV (reference sequence). The CDR3 spells CASSLCQTQPGSEQYF. In DNA form, the CDR3 reads TGTGCCAGCAGTTTATGCCAGACCCAGCCGGGAAGCGAGCAGTACTTC.

Here the CDR3 reads CASSQPGHSSYEQYF. In DNA, the CDR3 is TGTGCCAGCAGCCAGCCGGGACACAGCTCCTACGAGCAGTACTTC. The chain is built from TRBV28 and TRBJ2-7; the D gene is possibly TRBD1 (6 bases). Trimming removed 6 bases at V and 0 bases at J, with 15 bases between. This CDR3 has 15 amino acids. In germline, CDR1 is MDHEN, CDR2 SYDVKM.

The chain is built from TRBV7-9 and TRBJ1-4; no firm D call. Trimming took 5 bases from V and 10 from J, leaving 20 bases between them. CDR3 length equals 15 residues. Germline lookup yields CDR1 SEHNR and CDR2 FQNEAQ (reference sequence). The DNA of the CDR3 is TGTGCCAGCAGCGCGACGAGGGCGCGGAAGGGAAAACTGTTTTTT. Translated: CASSATRARKGKLFF.

For this clone: This CDR3 is also generated by other DNA sequences in the sample. V usage is TRBV7-9 and J usage is TRBJ2-1, with 14 bases lining up with TRBD2. The CDR3 totals 18 residues. V shed 2 bases, J shed 4 bases, and the junction held 7 bases outside the gene matches. The V gene's germline CDR1 is SEHNR and CDR2 FQNEAQ (reference sequence). The DNA for the CDR3 is TGTGCCAGCAGCTTAACCCGGACTAGCGGGGGGACGTACAATGAGCAGTTCTTC. This sequence encodes CASSLTRTSGGTYNEQFF.

This chain uses TRBV28 with TRBJ1-6, with a tentative D call TRBD1 (6 bases). Germline loops: CDR1 MDHEN, CDR2 SYDVKM. This CDR3 comprises 13 residues. Trimming left V 5 bases short and J 8 bases short, with 10 bases between. The CDR3 DNA reads as TGTGCCAGCAGTGTGCACAGGGATTCACCCCTCCACTTT. It encodes CASSVHRDSPLHF. The full variable domain, with the rest looked up from reference TRBV28 and TRBJ1-6, is DVKVTQSSRYLVKRTGEKVFLECVQDMDHENMFWYRQDPGLGLRLIYFSYDVKMKEKGDIPEGYSVSREKKERFSLILESASTNQTSMYLCASSVHRDSPLHFGNGTRLTVT.

This clone turned up a few times. This chain links TRBV19 with TRBJ2-2, with a possible D match to TRBD1 (6 bases). Germline V lookup: CDR1 LNHDA, CDR2 SQIVND (reference sequence). The CDR3 sequence is 16 residues long. V was pared by 5 bases and J by 4 bases, with 17 bases between. CDR3 residues: CASSEVGARGTGELFF. CDR3 DNA: TGTGCCAGTAGTGAAGTGGGGGCTCGTGGCACCGGGGAGCTGTTTTTT.

This clone occurred once. The chain combines TRBV30 with TRBJ1-5; 10 bases line up with TRBD1. CDR3 size: 16 residues. V lost 3 bases to trimming and J lost 4 bases; unmatched junction nucleotides: 9. From germline, CDR1 is GTSNPN and CDR2 SVGIG (reference sequence). The CDR3 DNA reads as TGTGCCTGGAGGGGACAGGGGCAGGGTGGGAATCAGCCCCAGCATTTT. Translating it yields CAWRGQGQGGNQPQHF.

This rearrangement joins TRBV2 to TRBJ2-7; D may be TRBD1 (6 bases). The CDR3 spans 14 residues. The V gene lost 7 bases and the J gene lost 0 bases, with 13 bases spanning the gap. The germline CDR1 and CDR2 sequences are SNHLY and FYNNEI. CDR3 loop: CASIRGGTSYEQYF. DNA of the CDR3: TGTGCCAGCATCAGGGGCGGTACCTCCTACGAGCAGTACTTC. The full variable domain, completed using reference TRBV2 and TRBJ2-7, is EPEVTQTPSHQVTQMGQEVILRCVPISNHLYFYWYRQILGQKVEFLVSFYNNEISEKSEIFDDQFSVERPDGSNFTLKIRSTKLEDSAMYFCASIRGGTSYEQYFGPGTRLTVT.

The chain employs TRBV5-6 and TRBJ1-5; 9 bases are shared with TRBD1. The CDR3 spans 13 residues. With 7 bases clipped from V and 5 bases from J, the junction kept 4 bases outside the gene matches. The germline CDR1 and CDR2 sequences are SGHDT and YYEEEE. The CDR3 loop reads CASHRTGDQPQHF. The CDR3 coding sequence is TGTGCCAGCCATCGGACAGGGGATCAGCCCCAGCATTTT. The complete variable domain, with remaining parts taken from reference TRBV5-6 and TRBJ1-5, reads DAGVTQSPTHLIKTRGQQVTLRCSPKSGHDTVSWYQQALGQGPQFIFQYYEEEERQRGNFPDRFSGHQFPNYSSELNVNALLLGDSALYLCASHRTGDQPQHFGDGTRLSIL.